This T cell receptor (beta chain) was sequenced for a study of T cell changes during pregnancy in multiple sclerosis (dated by TCRdb to between 2019 and 2020). Regarding the study in general: In women with multiple sclerosis, the researchers looked at how the T cell repertoire shifted as pregnancy progressed.

Receptor libraries were prepared by the immunoSEQ multiplex PCR assay. As stored in TCRdb, this immuneACCESS dataset retains in-frame rearrangements with V and J assigned. A fraction of the clones does not appear; measured against another copy, unresolved V genes explain less than half of the discrepancy, and the remainder lacks a known reason. The sample yields fewer than 90,000 clones; around 94% were counted once. The top ten clonotypes cover 0.84% of the sample. For CDR1 and CDR2, the germline V gene (reference sequence) lists SEHNR and FQNEAQ. The CDR3 spans 15 residues, from the cysteine through the phenylalanine. Only the CDR3 portion is preserved as DNA: 45 bases, with reading frame beginning at the first base. At the junction V is shortened by 8 bases and J by 2 bases, with 18 bases in between. About this clone: Its binding antigen is unknown. Base qualities are missing; no much larger clone stands one base away.

The source material was peripheral blood, sampled in the third trimester of pregnancy. The sequence links TRBV7-9 to TRBJ1-1; no D gene is confidently identified. This receptor was obtained from a female donor with multiple sclerosis, enrolled in a pregnancy study. Read as DNA, the sequence is TGTGCCAGCCGAAGAGAGGGAAGGGAAAACACTGAAGCTTTCTTT. Its protein reads: CASRREGRENTEAFF.